The clone carrying this T cell receptor beta chain was seen many times. Molecules of cDNA were individually given unique molecular identifiers that were attached to them. A single record per CDR3 protein comes from TCRdb applying MiXCR to the 5' RACE reads. The sample lists around 71,000 distinct CDR3 sequences, less than 12% seen once, with 15% to 17% in the top ten. The data stem from a study of early T cells in non-severe SARS-CoV-2 infection. Germline loops: CDR1 SGDLS, CDR2 YYNGEE. V lost 4 bases and J lost 6, with 10 bases in between. The CDR3 is made up of 12 amino acids. The chain combines TRBV9 with TRBJ1-1; weak D call: TRBD1 (5 bases). This TCR derives from an adult who was a healthcare worker with PCR-confirmed SARS-CoV-2 infection or an uninfected control (not recorded which). The sequences come from whole blood, collected at baseline. CDR3 bases: TGTGCCAGCAGCCCCGGGACGGCTGAAGCTTTCTTT. Translated, it gives CASSPGTAEAFF. The entire variable domain, with the rest obtained from reference TRBV9 and TRBJ1-1, is as follows: DSGVTQTPKHLITATGQRVTLRCSPRSGDLSVYWYQQSLDQGLQFLIQYYNGEERAKGNILERFSAQQFPDLHSELNLSSLELGDSALYFCASSPGTAEAFFGQGTRLTVV.